The 25 T cell receptor beta chains listed next were all sequenced from one sample in a study of cytomegalovirus exposure and HLA in healthy donors. 13 Jbeta primers and 60 Vbeta primers were used for the PCR. This table comes from immunoSEQ multiplex PCR, and its TCRdb copy is limited to in-frame clones, with some not included. The sample has around 200,000 clones, 70% seen once. The material sequenced was PBMCs. All receptors derive from a man in his forties in good health and CMV-seropositive.

The V and J genes are TRBV2 and TRBJ1-2, with 9 bases matching TRBD1. The germline V gene encodes CDR1 SNHLY and CDR2 FYNNEI. V trimming: 7 bases; J trimming: 6 bases; junction bases outside the gene matches: 6. The CDR3 sequence is 13 residues long. The CDR3 reads CASTGTGLDGYTF. In DNA, the CDR3 is TGTGCCAGCACCGGGACAGGGTTGGATGGCTACACCTTC.

The CDR3 spells CASSLPLTAQPRGYTF. The CDR3 nucleotides are TGCGCCAGCAGTCTCCCTTTGACAGCACAGCCAAGGGGCTACACCTTC. V usage is TRBV23-1 and J usage is TRBJ1-2, with D possibly matching TRBD1 (5 bases). TRBV23-1 is reported as an ORF; its role is uncertain. V dropped 4 bases and J dropped 8 bases, with 23 bases sitting between them. CDR3 length: 16 residues.

CDR3 in DNA: TGTGCCAGCAGCCGCACAGGGTACATGGGAGCTTTCTTT. It translates to CASSRTGYMGAFF. V and J are TRBV7-9 and TRBJ1-1; D is possibly TRBD1 (6 bases). Germline V gene lookup returns CDR1 SEHNR and CDR2 FQNEAQ (reference sequence). This CDR3 has 13 amino acids. V lost 5 bases to trimming and J lost 10 bases, with 17 bases between them.

The chain employs TRBV21-1 and TRBJ2-2; the table calls TRBD2, which could not be checked here. TRBV21-1 is tagged as a pseudogene. CDR3 length: 14 amino acids. The CDR3 bases are TGTGCCAGCAGCAAAGTAAGCGGGGTGGGGGAGCTGTTTTTT. Its protein product is CASSKVSGVGELFF.

This clone was seen more than once but under ten times. The same CDR3 also results from other DNA sequences found in this sample. The chain has TRBV5-6 and TRBJ1-1, with D possibly TRBD1 on 6 matching bases. This CDR3 is built from 13 residues. CDR1 and CDR2 (germline): SGHDT, YYEEEE. The ends were cut back, 2 bases at V and 1 base at J, with 6 bases in the middle. The CDR3 spells CASSLQGNTEAFF. For the CDR3, the DNA is TGTGCCAGCAGCTTACAGGGGAACACTGAAGCTTTCTTT.

This clone was recorded a few times. The V and J genes are TRBV29-1 and TRBJ1-2, with TRBD1 identical over 7 bases. The V segment lost 4 bases and the J segment 3 bases; nucleotides outside the gene matches: 5. This CDR3 has 13 amino acids. CDR1 is SQVTM, CDR2 ANQGSEA, per germline. CDR3 amino acids: CSVGGGRDYGYTF. The CDR3 DNA is TGCAGCGTTGGAGGGGGCAGGGACTATGGCTACACCTTC.

This chain connects TRBV7-9 to TRBJ2-4, with a possible D match to TRBD2 (6 bases). Germline V CDR1 and CDR2: SEHNR, FQNEAQ (reference sequence). V shed 5 bases and J shed 1 base, with 18 bases lying between them. The CDR3 totals 17 residues. The CDR3 loop is CASSPTGGGGAKNIQYF. In DNA, the CDR3 is TGTGCCAGCAGCCCCACTGGGGGAGGTGGGGCCAAAAACATTCAGTACTTC.

This clone was recorded a few times. The gene calls are TRBV19 and TRBJ1-2, with TRBD1 identical over 7 bases. The CDR3 extends over 12 amino acids. Unmatched junction bases numbered 4, after V lost 5 bases and J lost 7 bases. Germline-derived CDR1 and CDR2 are LNHDA and SQIVND (reference sequence). This chain's CDR3 is CASSSRTGGYTF. CDR3 nucleotide sequence: TGTGCCAGTAGTTCGCGGACAGGTGGCTACACCTTC.

The chain has TRBV14 and TRBJ1-2, with TRBD1 matching 8 bases. The J segment lost 4 bases and the V segment lost 5 bases, leaving 6 bases of the junction unmatched. CDR3 size: 14 residues. Looked up from germline, CDR1 is SGHDN and CDR2 is FVKESK. The CDR3 DNA reads TGTGCCAGCAGCTCAGGGGGCCGCGGCTATGGCTACACCTTC. This sequence encodes CASSSGGRGYGYTF.

The rearrangement joins TRBV2 to TRBJ2-3; D call uncertain. Germline CDR1 SNHLY, CDR2 FYNNEI. V was clipped by 6 bases and J by 5 bases, with 12 bases between them. The CDR3 sequence is 13 residues long. This chain's CDR3 is CASSILLKDTQYF. CDR3 nucleotides: TGTGCCAGCAGCATTTTACTTAAAGATACGCAGTATTTT.

With regard to this clone: In the same sample, other DNA sequences code for this CDR3. The V call is TRBV4-2, the J call TRBJ2-7; TRBD1 agrees at 7 bases. This CDR3 region has 15 residues. V was clipped by 4 bases and J by 0 bases; unmatched bases: 6. Germline loops: CDR1 LGHNA, CDR2 YNFKEQ. The CDR3 nucleotides read TGTGCCAGCAGCCTTGGCCGGGACAGCTCCTACGAGCAGTACTTC. Its protein product is CASSLGRDSSYEQYF.

The chain combines TRBV6-1 with TRBJ2-2; 8 nucleotides match TRBD1. CDR3 length: 15 amino acids. Germline-derived CDR1 and CDR2 are MNHNS and SASEGT. The V gene end was trimmed by 10 bases and the J gene end by 2 bases; junction bases not matched to a gene: 9. CDR3 loop: CATIRGQGNTGELFF. The CDR3 nucleotides read TGTGCCACCATCAGGGGGCAGGGAAACACCGGGGAGCTGTTTTTT.

The chain is built from TRBV2 and TRBJ2-1; D not resolved. This CDR3 has 15 amino acids. Per the germline V gene, CDR1 is SNHLY and CDR2 is FYNNEI. With 3 bases removed from V and 0 bases from J, the gap between germline ends came to 9 bases. This CDR3 reads CASSEGSSSYNEQFF. In DNA, the CDR3 is TGTGCCAGCAGTGAGGGCAGTAGCTCCTACAATGAGCAGTTCTTC.

The V gene is TRBV7-2, the J gene TRBJ1-2, with D perhaps TRBD1 (6 bases). Germline loops: CDR1 SGHTA, CDR2 FQGNSA. The CDR3 has 13 amino acids. Trimming took 3 bases from V and 5 from J, leaving 10 bases between them. Here the CDR3 DNA reads TGTGCCAGCAGCTTCATCCAGGGGTATGGCTACACCTTC. Translation: CASSFIQGYGYTF.

V is TRBV5-4 and J is TRBJ2-3; a possible D gene is TRBD2 (6 bases). CDR1 and CDR2 (germline): SGHNT, YYREEE (reference sequence). Trimming removed 2 bases from V and 0 bases from J, with 13 bases in between. The CDR3 totals 16 residues. Here the CDR3 DNA reads TGTGCCAGCAGCTTAGGGGACTTGCTCAGCACAGATACGCAGTATTTT. As protein: CASSLGDLLSTDTQYF.

This chain joins TRBV6-5 and TRBJ2-3; 7 bases align to TRBD2. The CDR3 length is 15 residues. Germline CDR1 reads MNHEY; CDR2 reads SVGAGI. Losses at the gene ends were 5 bases for V and 0 bases for J; bases not matched to a gene: 5. The CDR3 coding sequence is TGTGCCAGCAGTCCCCGCGGGGGTAGCACAGATACGCAGTATTTT. It yields the protein CASSPRGGSTDTQYF.

This clone has just one count. The chain recombines TRBV5-8 with TRBJ1-3; no firm D call. This CDR3 is 15 amino acids long. Germline-derived CDR1 and CDR2 are SGHTS and YDEGEE. V was cut by 2 bases and J by 0 bases, with 9 bases left in between. CDR3: CASSFGANSGNTIYF. The CDR3 DNA sequence: TGTGCCAGCAGCTTTGGAGCTAACTCTGGAAACACCATATATTTT.

This chain links TRBV4-2 with TRBJ2-1, with a weak D call TRBD1 (6 bases). CDR3 length: 16 residues. Germline lookup yields CDR1 LGHNA and CDR2 YNFKEQ. Trimming took off 4 bases at V and 5 bases at J, with 18 bases between the two ends. In DNA, the CDR3 is TGTGCCAGCAGCCCCAGCGAGGGGACACCCCACAATGAGCAGTTCTTC. Its protein is CASSPSEGTPHNEQFF.

V and J are TRBV27 and TRBJ1-5, with 10 bases matching TRBD1. This CDR3 is 14 amino acids long. V lost 4 bases and J lost 7; bases outside the gene matches: 4. The germline gives CDR1 MNHEY, CDR2 SMNVEV (reference sequence). The CDR3, as DNA: TGTGCCAGCAGTTATAGGACAGGGGGACAGCCCCAGCATTTT. Protein sequence: CASSYRTGGQPQHF.

V usage is TRBV4-1 and J usage is TRBJ1-5, with D tentatively TRBD1 (6 bases). The V and J ends lost 1 base and 3 bases respectively, with 10 bases between them. In germline, CDR1 is MGHRA, CDR2 YSYEKL. The CDR3 consists of 15 residues. CDR3 sequence reads: CASSQGAGDNQPQHF. The CDR3 nucleotides are TGCGCCAGCAGCCAAGGGGCAGGGGACAATCAGCCCCAGCATTTT.

This clone has only one observation. The chain joins TRBV4-1 to TRBJ2-5, with 9 bases that match TRBD1. The trim removed 6 bases at V and 5 bases at J, leaving 10 bases unmatched. CDR1 MGHRA and CDR2 YSYEKL come from the germline V gene. CDR3 length equals 15 residues. CDR3 DNA sequence: TGCGCCAGCAGTCCTCTTACAGGGGGCCGGGAGACCCAGTACTTC. Translated, it gives CASSPLTGGRETQYF.

V gene TRBV29-1 combines with J gene TRBJ1-3, with TRBD1 as a possible D gene (5 bases). Per the germline V gene, CDR1 is SQVTM and CDR2 is ANQGSEA. V dropped 7 bases and J dropped 0 bases, with 13 bases sitting between them. This CDR3 region has 14 residues. Written as DNA, the CDR3 is TGCAGCGCTCTCCTAGGGGTCTCTGGAAACACCATATATTTT. Protein product: CSALLGVSGNTIYF. The variable domain in full, completed from reference TRBV29-1 and TRBJ1-3, reads SAVISQKPSRDICQRGTSLTIQCQVDSQVTMMFWYRQQPGQSLTLIATANQGSEATYESGFVIDKFPISRPNLTFSTLTVSNMSPEDSSIYLCSALLGVSGNTIYFGEGSWLTVV.

This clone has a handful of counts. The chain combines TRBV5-4 with TRBJ2-7; a weak D match, TRBD1 (5 bases). Germline-derived CDR1 and CDR2 are SGHNT and YYREEE (reference sequence). V shed 5 bases and J shed 5 bases, with 14 bases lying between them. CDR3 length equals 13 residues. This CDR3 is CASRGPGMNEQYF. CDR3 in DNA: TGTGCCAGCAGAGGTCCAGGGATGAACGAGCAGTACTTC.

J is TRBJ2-4 and V is TRBV5-4; TRBD2 aligns across 8 bases. J lost 0 bases, V lost 0 bases, and 5 bases had no gene match. The CDR3 consists of 17 residues. Germline V gene data show CDR1 as SGHNT and CDR2 as YYREEE (reference sequence). The CDR3 sequence: CASSLERGGLAKNIQYF. DNA for the CDR3: TGTGCCAGCAGCTTGGAACGGGGGGGATTAGCCAAAAACATTCAGTACTTC.

The chain has TRBV6-5 and TRBJ2-1; TRBD2 matches 9 bases. CDR3 length: 14 amino acids. Germline lookup yields CDR1 MNHEY and CDR2 SVGAGI. V was pared by 7 bases and J by 6 bases, with 7 bases of the junction left unmatched. The chain's CDR3 is CASTRGLASNEQFF. The CDR3 DNA is TGTGCCAGCACCCGGGGACTAGCAAGCAATGAGCAGTTCTTC.